The entry below gives a single T cell receptor beta chain sequence along with its context. Unmatched junction bases numbered 1, after V lost 2 bases and J lost 1 base. CDR1 SGHTA and CDR2 FQGTGA come from the germline V gene. The CDR3 loop spans 15 amino acids. This sample stems from a study of T cell changes during pregnancy in multiple sclerosis. This table comes from immunoSEQ multiplex PCR, and its TCRdb copy is limited to in-frame clones, with some not included. The profile covers around 10,000 clones, with nearly 85% appearing a single time and around 17% taken by the ten largest. The receptor comes from a female donor in good health, enrolled as a control in a pregnancy study. This chain joins TRBV7-3 and TRBJ1-1, with 10 bases matching TRBD1. Sequences were derived from CD8+ T cells from peripheral blood mononuclear cells, sampled in the third trimester of pregnancy. The CDR3 DNA reads TGTGCCAGCAGCTTAGGACAGGGGGAGAACACTGAAGCTTTCTTT. It encodes CASSLGQGENTEAFF.